Below are 19 T cell receptor beta chains sequenced from a single sample in a study of cytomegalovirus exposure and HLA in healthy donors (dated by TCRdb to about 2017). The library was produced with the immunoSEQ multiplex PCR assay. A mixture of 60 forward primers for TCR Vbeta segments and 13 reverse primers for TCR Jbeta segments was used in the multiplex PCR. TCRdb's version of the immuneACCESS table is confined to in-frame rearrangements and falls short of the full clone set. An unresolved V gene accounts for under half of the shortfall where checked; the remainder is of unknown origin. The table for this sample lists about 150,000 clones; roughly 68% of them were counted only once. In total, the top ten clones hold about 4.5% of the sample. The sample comprised PBMCs. Receptor source: a man aged 55 to 70 in good health and CMV-seronegative.

This sequence joins TRBV11-1 and TRBJ1-2; D is unresolved. V dropped 5 bases and J dropped 8 bases, with 12 bases sitting between them. The length of the CDR3 is 12 residues. CDR1 SGHAT and CDR2 FQDESV come from the germline V gene (reference sequence). CDR3 bases: TGTGCCAGCAGCAAAAATACGGGAGGCTACACCTTC. Amino acids: CASSKNTGGYTF.

V and J are TRBV28 and TRBJ2-1; 8 bases align to TRBD1. Germline trimming cut 7 bases from V and 4 bases from J; bases unmatched to any gene: 6. The CDR3 loop spans 14 amino acids. Germline CDR1 is MDHEN and CDR2 is SYDVKM. Here the CDR3 DNA reads TGTGCCAGCATCGGGGACAGGTCATACAATGAGCAGTTCTTC. Its protein product is CASIGDRSYNEQFF.

The chain carries TRBV29-1 and TRBJ1-2; 8 bases are shared with TRBD1. The CDR3 runs 14 residues. Germline trimming cut 1 base from V and 8 bases from J; bases unmatched to any gene: 9. Germline V gives CDR1 SQVTM, CDR2 ANQGSEA. The CDR3, as DNA: TGCAGCGTTGAAGGGCCAGGGGGCGTCTTCGGCTACACCTTC. Its protein product is CSVEGPGGVFGYTF.

This rearrangement joins TRBV29-1 to TRBJ1-5, with D hard to call. V was pared by 4 bases and J by 0 bases, with 13 bases between. CDR1 SQVTM and CDR2 ANQGSEA come from the germline V gene. The CDR3 loop spans 15 amino acids. In DNA, the CDR3 is TGCAGCGTTGGGCAGGCCGCTGGTAGCAATCAGCCCCAGCATTTT. Its protein product is CSVGQAAGSNQPQHF.

This chain links TRBV7-2 with TRBJ2-7; TRBD2 aligns across 10 bases. The germline V gene has CDR1 SGHTA and CDR2 FQGNSA. The CDR3 sequence is 19 residues long. Losses at the gene ends were 0 bases for V and 0 bases for J; bases not matched to a gene: 11. For the CDR3, the DNA is TGTGCCAGCAGCTTAGCCGGACTAGCGGCCTTCAGGAGCTCCTACGAGCAGTACTTC. Amino acid sequence: CASSLAGLAAFRSSYEQYF.

The chain couples TRBV19 to TRBJ2-5; 10 bases are a match to TRBD1. The J segment lost 5 bases and the V segment lost 3 bases, leaving 9 bases of the junction unmatched. CDR3 size: 16 residues. Germline lookup yields CDR1 LNHDA and CDR2 SQIVND (reference sequence). The CDR3 nucleotides read TGTGCCAGTAGTATCCAAGCCCGGACAGGGGGGGAGACCCAGTACTTC. Its protein is CASSIQARTGGETQYF. Full variable domain (missing parts from reference TRBV19 and TRBJ2-5): DGGITQSPKYLFRKEGQNVTLSCEQNLNHDAMYWYRQDPGQGLRLIYYSQIVNDFQKGDIAEGYSVSREKKESFPLTVTSAQKNPTAFYLCASSIQARTGGETQYFGPGTRLLVL.

The V and J genes are TRBV30 and TRBJ2-2; D is uncertain. CDR1 GTSNPN and CDR2 SVGIG come from the germline V gene (reference sequence). V lost 5 bases, J lost 3 bases, and 7 bases lay in between. This CDR3 comprises 12 residues. CDR3 DNA sequence: TGTGCCTGGCGTCCGGACACCGGGGAGCTGTTTTTT. Residues: CAWRPDTGELFF.

The V and J genes are TRBV29-1 and TRBJ2-2; 7 bases are a match to TRBD1. The CDR3 totals 16 residues. After removal of 0 bases from V and 0 bases from J, the junction contained 4 bases not matched to a gene. The germline V gene has CDR1 SQVTM and CDR2 ANQGSEA. CDR3 sequence: CSVEEGGAPNTGELFF. The CDR3, as DNA: TGCAGCGTTGAAGAAGGGGGCGCCCCGAACACCGGGGAGCTGTTTTTT.

In this sample, this clone turned up a few times. The rearrangement links TRBV7-9 to TRBJ2-1, with D possibly TRBD2 on 6 matching bases. This CDR3 region has 12 residues. Germline V gene sequence: CDR1 SEHNR, CDR2 FQNEAQ (reference sequence). The V end was cut by 5 bases, the J end by 14 bases, with 16 bases between. CDR3 nucleotides: TGTGCCAGCAGCCCGGGACTTCCATGGAAGTTCTTC. This sequence encodes CASSPGLPWKFF.

This clone has only a few counts. The chain has TRBV28 and TRBJ1-4, with 11 bases identical to TRBD1. Germline lookup yields CDR1 MDHEN and CDR2 SYDVKM. The junction had 8 bases not matched to a gene; V was cut back by 3 bases and J by 11 bases. This CDR3 is 15 amino acids long. The CDR3 is CASSLDGQGAVKLFF. CDR3 DNA: TGTGCCAGCAGTTTGGACGGACAGGGGGCGGTTAAACTGTTTTTT.

The chain uses TRBV6-5 and TRBJ2-5; D remains ambiguous. The CDR3 has 12 amino acids. CDR1 and CDR2 (germline): MNHEY, SVGAGI. Trimming cost V 6 bases and J 1 base, with 6 bases left between them. DNA for the CDR3: TGTGCCAGCAGCCCATCCCAAGAGACCCAGTACTTC. Translating gives CASSPSQETQYF.

The genes are TRBV28 and TRBJ2-7; 7 bases are a match to TRBD1. J lost 6 bases, V lost 7 bases, and 15 bases had no gene match. Germline CDR1 is MDHEN and CDR2 is SYDVKM. CDR3 size: 15 residues. As DNA, the CDR3 is TGTGCCAGCAAGACATCGCCGGGACAGCACCGCGAGCAGTACTTC. This gives the protein CASKTSPGQHREQYF.

This chain joins TRBV5-1 and TRBJ2-5; 10 bases match TRBD1. V lost 4 bases and J lost 5; bases outside the gene matches: 11. Germline V gene sequence: CDR1 SGHRS, CDR2 YFSETQ. The CDR3 loop spans 16 amino acids. CDR3 bases: TGCGCCAGCAGCGCATCCGGGACAGGGGTGGAGGAGACCCAGTACTTC. The encoded protein is CASSASGTGVEETQYF. Supplemented by reference TRBV5-1 and TRBJ2-5, the full variable domain reads KAGVTQTPRYLIKTRGQQVTLSCSPISGHRSVSWYQQTPGQGLQFLFEYFSETQRNKGNFPGRFSGRQFSNSRSEMNVSTLELGDSALYLCASSASGTGVEETQYFGPGTRLLVL.

This chain links TRBV5-1 with TRBJ1-3; 7 bases match TRBD1. The CDR3 covers 16 residues. CDR1 and CDR2 from the germline V gene are SGHRS and YFSETQ. V dropped 3 bases and J dropped 0; count of bases not matched to a gene: 6. The CDR3 nucleotides read TGCGCCAGCAGCTCCCGGGACAGTAACTCTGGAAACACCATATATTTT. It specifies CASSSRDSNSGNTIYF.

J is TRBJ2-2 and V is TRBV28, with TRBD2 matching 13 bases. This CDR3 region has 17 residues. V lost 4 bases, J lost 4 bases, and 6 bases stayed unmatched. The germline V gene has CDR1 MDHEN and CDR2 SYDVKM. The DNA for the CDR3 is TGTGCCAGCAGTTCGCCCGGACTAGCGGGAGCCACCGGGGAGCTGTTTTTT. Protein sequence: CASSSPGLAGATGELFF.

The chain has TRBV6-1 and TRBJ1-6; 7 nucleotides align to TRBD1. Germline CDR1 is MNHNS and CDR2 is SASEGT. There are 18 residues in the CDR3. V was pared by 4 bases and J by 0 bases, with 9 bases of the junction left unmatched. DNA for the CDR3: TGTGCCAGCAGTGTCGGGACAGAGATTAGCTCCTATAATTCACCCCTCCACTTT. Translated, it gives CASSVGTEISSYNSPLHF.

The J gene is TRBJ1-5, the V gene TRBV6-6, with no clear D. CDR1 is MNHNY and CDR2 is SVGAGI in the germline V gene (reference sequence). The V and J ends lost 1 base and 0 bases respectively, with 7 bases between them. The CDR3 totals 15 residues. CDR3 in DNA: TGTGCCAGCAGTTACTACAGAAATAGCAATCAGCCCCAGCATTTT. It specifies CASSYYRNSNQPQHF.

The gene calls are TRBV5-6 and TRBJ2-7; possible D gene TRBD1, 6 bases. This CDR3 region has 14 residues. CDR1 SGHDT and CDR2 YYEEEE come from the germline V gene. V dropped 2 bases and J dropped 4 bases, with 13 bases sitting between them. The CDR3 is CASSFYSGAYEQYF. CDR3 DNA sequence: TGTGCCAGCAGCTTCTACTCAGGGGCGTACGAGCAGTACTTC. Using reference TRBV5-6 and TRBJ2-7 for the parts outside the CDR3, the full variable domain is DAGVTQSPTHLIKTRGQQVTLRCSPKSGHDTVSWYQQALGQGPQFIFQYYEEEERQRGNFPDRFSGHQFPNYSSELNVNALLLGDSALYLCASSFYSGAYEQYFGPGTRLTVT.

The chain has TRBV7-9 and TRBJ2-3; 7 bases match TRBD2. The trim removed 8 bases at V and 2 bases at J, leaving 7 bases unmatched. Germline CDR1 is SEHNR and CDR2 is FQNEAQ (reference sequence). The CDR3 contains 14 residues. CDR3 loop: CASPGAGVTDTQYF. In DNA form, the CDR3 reads TGTGCCAGCCCTGGGGCGGGAGTCACAGATACGCAGTATTTT.